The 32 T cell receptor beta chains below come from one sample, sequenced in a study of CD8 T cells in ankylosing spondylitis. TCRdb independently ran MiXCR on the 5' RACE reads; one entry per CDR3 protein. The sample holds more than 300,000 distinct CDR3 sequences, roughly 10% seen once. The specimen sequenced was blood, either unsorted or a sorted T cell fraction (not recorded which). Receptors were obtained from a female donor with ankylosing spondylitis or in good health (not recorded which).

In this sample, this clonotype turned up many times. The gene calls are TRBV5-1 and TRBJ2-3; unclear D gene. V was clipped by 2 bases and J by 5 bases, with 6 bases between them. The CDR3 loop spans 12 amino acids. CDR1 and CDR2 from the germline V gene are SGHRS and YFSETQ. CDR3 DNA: TGCGCCAGCAGCTTAGTCGAAGATACGCAGTATTTT. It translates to CASSLVEDTQYF.

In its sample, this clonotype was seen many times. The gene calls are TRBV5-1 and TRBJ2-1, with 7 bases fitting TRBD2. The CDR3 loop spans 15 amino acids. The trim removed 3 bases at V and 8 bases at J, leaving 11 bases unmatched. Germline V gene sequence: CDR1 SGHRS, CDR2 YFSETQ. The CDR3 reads CASSWEGRWIDEQFF. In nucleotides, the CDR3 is TGCGCCAGCAGCTGGGAGGGACGGTGGATTGATGAGCAGTTCTTC.

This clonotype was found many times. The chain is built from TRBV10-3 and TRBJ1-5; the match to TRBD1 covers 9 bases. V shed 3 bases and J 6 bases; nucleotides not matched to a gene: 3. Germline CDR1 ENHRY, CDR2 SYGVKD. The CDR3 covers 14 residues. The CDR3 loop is CAISDTGGGQPQHF. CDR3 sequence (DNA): TGTGCCATCAGTGATACAGGGGGCGGTCAGCCCCAGCATTTT.

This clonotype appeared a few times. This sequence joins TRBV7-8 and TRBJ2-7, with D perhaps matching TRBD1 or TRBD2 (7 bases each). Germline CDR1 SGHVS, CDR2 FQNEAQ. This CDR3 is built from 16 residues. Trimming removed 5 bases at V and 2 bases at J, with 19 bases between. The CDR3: CASSTPGGGPTYEQYF. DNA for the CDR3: TGTGCCAGCAGCACTCCAGGGGGGGGTCCTACCTACGAGCAGTACTTC.

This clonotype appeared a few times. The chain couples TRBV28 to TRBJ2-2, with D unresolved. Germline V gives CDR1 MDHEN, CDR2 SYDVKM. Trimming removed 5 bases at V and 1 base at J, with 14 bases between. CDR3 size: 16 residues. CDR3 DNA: TGTGCCAGCAGTCCCGGCTATCTCGTGAACACCGGGGAGCTGTTTTTT. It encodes CASSPGYLVNTGELFF.

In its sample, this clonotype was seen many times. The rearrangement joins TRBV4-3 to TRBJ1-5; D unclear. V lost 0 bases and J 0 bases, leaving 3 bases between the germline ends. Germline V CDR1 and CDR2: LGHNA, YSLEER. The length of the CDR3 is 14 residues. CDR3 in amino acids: CASSQDLSNQPQHF. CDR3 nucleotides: TGCGCCAGCAGCCAAGATCTTAGCAATCAGCCCCAGCATTTT.

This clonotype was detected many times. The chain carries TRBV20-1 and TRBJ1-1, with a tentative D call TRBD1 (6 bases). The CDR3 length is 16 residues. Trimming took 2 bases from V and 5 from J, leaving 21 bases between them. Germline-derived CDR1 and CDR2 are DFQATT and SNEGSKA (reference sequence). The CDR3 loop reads CSARPNYRVGGTEAFF. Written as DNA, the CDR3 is TGCAGTGCTAGACCAAACTACAGGGTAGGGGGGACTGAAGCTTTCTTT.

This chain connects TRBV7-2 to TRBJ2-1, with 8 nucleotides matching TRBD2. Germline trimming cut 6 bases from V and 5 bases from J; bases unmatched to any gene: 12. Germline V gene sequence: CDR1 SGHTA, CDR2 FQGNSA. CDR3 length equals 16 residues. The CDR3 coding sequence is TGTGCCAGCAGGCCCGGGGGGGCGAGGGGGGACAATGAGCAGTTCTTC. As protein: CASRPGGARGDNEQFF.

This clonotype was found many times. CDR3 loop: CASSVMPGNGETQYF. CDR3 nucleotides: TGTGCCAGCAGCGTAATGCCAGGGAATGGGGAGACCCAGTACTTC. The chain is built from TRBV9 and TRBJ2-5; D is perhaps TRBD1 (5 bases). The germline V gene encodes CDR1 SGDLS and CDR2 YYNGEE. Trimming removed 1 base from V and 5 bases from J, with 15 bases in between. CDR3 length: 15 amino acids.

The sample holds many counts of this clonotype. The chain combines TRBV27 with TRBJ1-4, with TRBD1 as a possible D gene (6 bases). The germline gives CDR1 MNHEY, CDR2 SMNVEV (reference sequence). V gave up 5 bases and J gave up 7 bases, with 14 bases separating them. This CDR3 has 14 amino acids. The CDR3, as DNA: TGTGCCAGCAGTGAACAGGGAGGGCGTGAAAAACTGTTTTTT. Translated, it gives CASSEQGGREKLFF.

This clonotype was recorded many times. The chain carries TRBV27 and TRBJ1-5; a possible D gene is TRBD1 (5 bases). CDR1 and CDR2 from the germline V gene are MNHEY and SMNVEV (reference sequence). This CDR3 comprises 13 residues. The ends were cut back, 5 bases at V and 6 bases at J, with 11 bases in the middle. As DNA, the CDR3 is TGTGCCAGCAGTCCGGGGGGGAGTCAGCCCCAGCATTTT. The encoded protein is CASSPGGSQPQHF.

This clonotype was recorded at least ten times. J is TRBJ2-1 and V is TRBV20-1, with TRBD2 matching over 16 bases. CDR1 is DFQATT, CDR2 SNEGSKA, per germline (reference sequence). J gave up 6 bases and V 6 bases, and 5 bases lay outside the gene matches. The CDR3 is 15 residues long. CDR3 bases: TGCAGTGCCTACGGGACTAGCGGGAGGGCCAATGAGCAGTTCTTC. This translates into CSAYGTSGRANEQFF.

CDR3 bases: TGTGCCAGCAGCCCAGGACAGGGCTTGACCTACGAGCAGTACTTC. This translates into CASSPGQGLTYEQYF. The chain combines TRBV7-9 with TRBJ2-7; 8 nucleotides line up with TRBD1. Germline V gives CDR1 SEHNR, CDR2 FQNEAQ (reference sequence). The ends lost 5 bases at V and 2 bases at J; junction bases unmatched: 8. The CDR3 totals 15 residues. Supplemented by reference TRBV7-9 and TRBJ2-7, the full variable domain reads DTGVSQNPRHKITKRGQNVTFRCDPISEHNRLYWYRQTLGQGPEFLTYFQNEAQLEKSRLLSDRFSAERPKGSFSTLEIQRTEQGDSAMYLCASSPGQGLTYEQYFGPGTRLTVT.

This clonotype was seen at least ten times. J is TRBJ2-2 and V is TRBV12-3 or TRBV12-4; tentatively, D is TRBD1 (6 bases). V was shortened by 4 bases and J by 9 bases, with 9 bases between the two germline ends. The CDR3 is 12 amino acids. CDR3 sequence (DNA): TGTGCCAGCAGTTATACAGGGCGGGAGCTGTTTTTT. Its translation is CASSYTGRELFF.

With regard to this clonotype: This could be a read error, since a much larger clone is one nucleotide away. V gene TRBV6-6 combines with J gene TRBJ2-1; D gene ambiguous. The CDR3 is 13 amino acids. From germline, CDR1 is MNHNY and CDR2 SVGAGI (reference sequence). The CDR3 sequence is CAISYPKVNEQFF. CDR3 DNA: TGTGCCATCAGTTACCCGAAAGTCAATGAGCAGTTCTTC.

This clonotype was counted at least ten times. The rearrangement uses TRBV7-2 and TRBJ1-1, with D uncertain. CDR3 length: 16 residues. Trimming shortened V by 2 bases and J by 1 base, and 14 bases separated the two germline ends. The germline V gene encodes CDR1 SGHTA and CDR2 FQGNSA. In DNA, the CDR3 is TGTGCCAGCAGCTTAATGTCTCGGGCAGGGAACACTGAAGCTTTCTTT. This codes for CASSLMSRAGNTEAFF.

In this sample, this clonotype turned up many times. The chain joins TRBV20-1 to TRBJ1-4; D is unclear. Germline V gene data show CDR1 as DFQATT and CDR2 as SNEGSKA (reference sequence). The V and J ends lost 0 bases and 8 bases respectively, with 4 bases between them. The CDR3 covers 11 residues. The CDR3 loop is CSAREMEKLFF. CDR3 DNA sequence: TGCAGTGCTAGAGAGATGGAAAAACTGTTTTTT.

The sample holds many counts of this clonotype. DNA of the CDR3: TGCAGTGCTAGGGGGAAAGAAAACACCGGGGAGCTGTTTTTT. Translation: CSARGKENTGELFF. The chain joins TRBV20-1 to TRBJ2-2; D ambiguous. This CDR3 is 14 amino acids long. Germline CDR1 and CDR2: DFQATT and SNEGSKA (reference sequence). V lost 3 bases and J 2 bases, leaving 10 bases between the germline ends.

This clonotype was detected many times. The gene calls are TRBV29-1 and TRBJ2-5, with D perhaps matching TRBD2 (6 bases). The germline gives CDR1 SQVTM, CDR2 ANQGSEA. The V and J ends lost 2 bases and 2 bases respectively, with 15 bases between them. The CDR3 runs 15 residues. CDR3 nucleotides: TGCAGCGTTGAATCCTGGCCTGGAGGGCAAGAGACCCAGTACTTC. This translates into CSVESWPGGQETQYF.

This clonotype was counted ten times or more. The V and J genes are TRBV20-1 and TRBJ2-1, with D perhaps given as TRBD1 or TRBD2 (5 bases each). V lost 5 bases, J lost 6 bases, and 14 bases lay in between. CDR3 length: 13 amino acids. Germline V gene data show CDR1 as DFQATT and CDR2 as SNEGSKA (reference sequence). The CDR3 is CSAGGSGLNEQFF. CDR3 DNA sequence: TGCAGTGCTGGGGGTTCGGGGCTCAATGAGCAGTTCTTC.

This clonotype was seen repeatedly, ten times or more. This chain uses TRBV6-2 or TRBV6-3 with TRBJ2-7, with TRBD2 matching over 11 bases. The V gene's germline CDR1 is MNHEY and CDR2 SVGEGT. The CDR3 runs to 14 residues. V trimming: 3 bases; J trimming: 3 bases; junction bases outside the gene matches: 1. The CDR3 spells CASSYLAGGYEQYF. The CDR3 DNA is TGTGCCAGCAGTTATCTAGCGGGGGGCTACGAGCAGTACTTC.

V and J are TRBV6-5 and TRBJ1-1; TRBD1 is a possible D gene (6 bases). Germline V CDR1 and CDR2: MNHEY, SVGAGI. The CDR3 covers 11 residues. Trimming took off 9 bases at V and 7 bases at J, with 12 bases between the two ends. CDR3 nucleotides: TGTGCCAGTTCACAGGGTTTTGAAGCTTTCTTT. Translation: CASSQGFEAFF.

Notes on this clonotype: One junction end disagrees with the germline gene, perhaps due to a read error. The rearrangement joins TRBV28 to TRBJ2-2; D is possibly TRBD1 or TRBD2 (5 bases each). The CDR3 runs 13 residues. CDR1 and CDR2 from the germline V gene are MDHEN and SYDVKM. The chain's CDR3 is CASSDQGIGEPFF. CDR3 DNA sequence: TGTGCCAGCAGTGACCAGGGAATCGGGGAGCCGTTTTTT.

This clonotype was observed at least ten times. CDR3 region: CASRLGTDTQYF. The CDR3 bases are TGCGCCAGCAGACTAGGCACAGATACGCAGTATTTT. The V and J genes are TRBV10-2 and TRBJ2-3, with D possibly TRBD2 on 5 matching bases. Deletions cut 6 bases from V and 1 base from J, with 5 bases between. Germline assignment: CDR1 WSHSY and CDR2 SAAADI. CDR3 length: 12 residues.

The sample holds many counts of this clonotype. The DNA of the CDR3 is TGCAGTGCTAGTCTAGCTCACTCCTACGAGCAGTACTTC. It encodes CSASLAHSYEQYF. The chain couples TRBV20-1 to TRBJ2-7; TRBD2 might be the D (5 bases). The V gene's germline CDR1 is DFQATT and CDR2 SNEGSKA (reference sequence). The CDR3 consists of 13 residues. The V end lost 3 bases, the J end lost 0 bases, and 9 bases lay between the germline ends.

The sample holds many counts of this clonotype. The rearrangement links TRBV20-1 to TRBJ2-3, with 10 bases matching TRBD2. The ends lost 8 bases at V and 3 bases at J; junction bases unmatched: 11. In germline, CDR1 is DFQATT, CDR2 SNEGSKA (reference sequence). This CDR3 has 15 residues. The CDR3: CSLTQREGGTDTQYF. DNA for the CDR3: TGCAGTCTTACACAGCGGGAGGGCGGAACAGATACGCAGTATTTT.

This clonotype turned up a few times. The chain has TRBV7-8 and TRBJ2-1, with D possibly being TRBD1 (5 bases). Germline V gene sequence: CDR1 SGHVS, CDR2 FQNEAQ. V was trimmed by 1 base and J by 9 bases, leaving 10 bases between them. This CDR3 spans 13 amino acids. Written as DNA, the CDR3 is TGTGCCAGCAGCTTAGGAGGCACAGGTGAGCAGTTCTTC. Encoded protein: CASSLGGTGEQFF.

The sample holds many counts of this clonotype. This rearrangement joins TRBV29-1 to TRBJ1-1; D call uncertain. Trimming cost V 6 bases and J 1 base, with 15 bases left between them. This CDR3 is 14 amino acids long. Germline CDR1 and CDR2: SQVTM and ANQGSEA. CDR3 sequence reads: CSVHTGSSNTEAFF. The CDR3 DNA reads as TGCAGCGTGCACACCGGGTCCTCGAACACTGAAGCTTTCTTT.

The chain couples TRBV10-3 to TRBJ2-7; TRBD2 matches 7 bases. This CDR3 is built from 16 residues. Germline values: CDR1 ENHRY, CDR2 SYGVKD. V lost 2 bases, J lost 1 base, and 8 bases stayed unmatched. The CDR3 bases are TGTGCCATCAGTGAGAAGGAGCGGGGCTGGTCCTACGAGCAGTACTTC. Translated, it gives CAISEKERGWSYEQYF.

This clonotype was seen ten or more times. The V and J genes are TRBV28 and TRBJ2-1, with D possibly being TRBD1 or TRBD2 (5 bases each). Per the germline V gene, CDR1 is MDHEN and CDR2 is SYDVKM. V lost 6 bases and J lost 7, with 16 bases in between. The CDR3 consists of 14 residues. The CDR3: CASSRDRIFNEQFF. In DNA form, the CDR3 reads TGTGCCAGCAGCCGGGACCGCATCTTTAATGAGCAGTTCTTC. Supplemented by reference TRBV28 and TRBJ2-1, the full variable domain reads DVKVTQSSRYLVKRTGEKVFLECVQDMDHENMFWYRQDPGLGLRLIYFSYDVKMKEKGDIPEGYSVSREKKERFSLILESASTNQTSMYLCASSRDRIFNEQFFGPGTRLTVL.

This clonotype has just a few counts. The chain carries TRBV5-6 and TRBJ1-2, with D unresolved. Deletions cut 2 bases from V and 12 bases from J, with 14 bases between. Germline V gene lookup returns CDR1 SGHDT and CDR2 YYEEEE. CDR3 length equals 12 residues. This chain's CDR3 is CASSFATEKHTF. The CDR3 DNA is TGTGCCAGCAGCTTTGCCACAGAAAAGCACACCTTC.

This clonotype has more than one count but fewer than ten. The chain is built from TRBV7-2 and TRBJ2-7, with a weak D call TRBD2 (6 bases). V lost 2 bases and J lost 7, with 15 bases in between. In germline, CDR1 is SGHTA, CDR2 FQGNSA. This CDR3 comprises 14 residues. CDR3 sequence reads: CASSLKSGRWEQYF. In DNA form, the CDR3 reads TGTGCCAGCAGCTTAAAGAGCGGGCGGTGGGAGCAGTACTTC.